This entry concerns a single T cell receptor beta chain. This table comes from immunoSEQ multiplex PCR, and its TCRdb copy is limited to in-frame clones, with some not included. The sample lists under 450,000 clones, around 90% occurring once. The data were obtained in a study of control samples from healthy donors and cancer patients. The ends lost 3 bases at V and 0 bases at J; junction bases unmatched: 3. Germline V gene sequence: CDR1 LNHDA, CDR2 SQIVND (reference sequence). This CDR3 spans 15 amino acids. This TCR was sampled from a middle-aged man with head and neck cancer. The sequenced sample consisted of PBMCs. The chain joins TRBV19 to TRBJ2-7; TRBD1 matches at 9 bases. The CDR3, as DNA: TGTGCCAGTAGTATCGGACAGGGGAGCTCCTACGAGCAGTACTTC. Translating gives CASSIGQGSSYEQYF.